Shown below are 2 T cell receptor beta chains from a single sample sequenced in a study of T cell changes during pregnancy in multiple sclerosis. Method: immunoSEQ multiplex PCR; TCRdb's copy keeps in-frame clones and lacks some. The sample records tens of thousands of clones, roughly nine tenths being singletons. The source material was CD4+ T cells from peripheral blood mononuclear cells, sampled in the first trimester of pregnancy. These receptors all come from a female donor with multiple sclerosis, enrolled in a pregnancy study.

V is TRBV5-1 and J is TRBJ2-3, with D perhaps TRBD1 (5 bases). The CDR3 length is 15 residues. Germline loops: CDR1 SGHRS, CDR2 YFSETQ. V was shortened by 0 bases and J by 0 bases, with 8 bases between the two germline ends. DNA of the CDR3: TGCGCCAGCAGCTTGGTGACAGCTAGCACAGATACGCAGTATTTT. Its protein is CASSLVTASTDTQYF.

The J gene is TRBJ1-3, the V gene TRBV2, with no clear D. Trimming pared 7 bases from V and 0 bases from J, leaving 7 bases between. The CDR3 is 13 amino acids. Germline V lookup: CDR1 SNHLY, CDR2 FYNNEI. DNA for the CDR3: TGTGCCAGCAAAAGAGACTCTGGAAACACCATATATTTT. Protein product: CASKRDSGNTIYF.